These 26 T cell receptor beta chains share one sample of origin, sequenced in a study of cytomegalovirus exposure and HLA in healthy donors. This PCR relied on a set of 60 Vbeta primers and 13 Jbeta primers. This table comes from immunoSEQ multiplex PCR, and its TCRdb copy is limited to in-frame clones, with some not included. The sample lists 140,000 or so clones; about 72% were seen once. Sequenced: PBMCs. The receptors shown here come from a man in his forties in good health and CMV-seronegative.

This chain connects TRBV14 to TRBJ1-2, with D unresolved. The CDR3 runs 13 residues. Germline V CDR1 and CDR2: SGHDN, FVKESK. V shed 0 bases and J shed 3 bases, with 5 bases lying between them. CDR3 nucleotide sequence: TGTGCCAGCAGCCAAGATGCGGACTATGGCTACACCTTC. The encoded protein is CASSQDADYGYTF.

This clone was seen a few times. The J gene is TRBJ1-5, the V gene TRBV1; the D call TRBD1 from the table was never checked on the DNA. TRBV1 corresponds to a pseudogene. CDR3 size: 17 residues. The CDR3 DNA follows: TGCACCAGCCGACCCAAGGACAGGGGAGATAGCAATCAGCCCCAGAATTTT. This sequence encodes CTSRPKDRGDSNQPQNF.

The chain employs TRBV30 and TRBJ1-1, with no clear D. Germline V gene sequence: CDR1 GTSNPN, CDR2 SVGIG (reference sequence). This CDR3 is 14 amino acids long. Trimming removed 5 bases from V and 0 bases from J, with 13 bases in between. CDR3 bases: TGTGCCTGGTCCCGAGGGCTCTTGAACACTGAAGCTTTCTTT. Protein product: CAWSRGLLNTEAFF.

The CDR3 is CASSESGRGETQYF. For the CDR3, the DNA is TGTGCCAGCAGTGAATCCGGCAGGGGAGAGACCCAGTACTTC. V and J are TRBV25-1 and TRBJ2-5; tentatively, D is TRBD1 (6 bases). Trimming shortened V by 1 base and J by 4 bases, and 10 bases separated the two germline ends. CDR1 and CDR2 from the germline V gene are MGHDK and SYGVNS. The CDR3 runs 14 residues.

This clone was recorded once. This chain links TRBV9 with TRBJ2-2; maybe TRBD1 (6 bases). The CDR3 contains 16 residues. Germline loops: CDR1 SGDLS, CDR2 YYNGEE. The V gene lost 4 bases and the J gene lost 2 bases, with 15 bases spanning the gap. The CDR3 is CASSPKVGHNTGELFF. The DNA for the CDR3 is TGTGCCAGCAGCCCGAAGGTGGGACACAACACCGGGGAGCTGTTTTTT.

V gene TRBV27 combines with J gene TRBJ1-2, with D perhaps matching TRBD1 (5 bases). V was clipped by 3 bases and J by 7 bases, with 12 bases between them. The CDR3 loop spans 13 amino acids. Per germline, CDR1 MNHEY and CDR2 SMNVEV (reference sequence). This chain's CDR3 is CASSLWQGGGYTF. The CDR3 DNA reads TGTGCCAGCAGTTTGTGGCAGGGTGGTGGCTACACCTTC.

This chain connects TRBV7-3 to TRBJ2-1, with 8 bases that match TRBD1. CDR3 length: 13 amino acids. Germline assignment: CDR1 SGHTA and CDR2 FQGTGA. The V segment lost 5 bases and the J segment 10 bases; nucleotides outside the gene matches: 7. CDR3 sequence reads: CASSPQGAREQFF. DNA of the CDR3: TGTGCCAGCAGCCCCCAGGGGGCGCGGGAGCAGTTCTTC.

This clone was seen once. V gene TRBV29-1 combines with J gene TRBJ1-1, with a tentative D call TRBD1 (5 bases). The CDR3 contains 11 residues. Per the germline V gene, CDR1 is SQVTM and CDR2 is ANQGSEA. The V gene lost 5 bases and the J gene lost 7 bases, with 11 bases spanning the gap. The CDR3 is CSVFREGEAFF. The CDR3 bases are TGCAGCGTTTTCAGGGAAGGTGAAGCTTTCTTT.

The rearrangement links TRBV5-6 to TRBJ2-7; 8 bases match TRBD2. Germline V gene sequence: CDR1 SGHDT, CDR2 YYEEEE. The CDR3 spans 13 residues. Unmatched junction bases numbered 4, after V lost 4 bases and J lost 4 bases. CDR3 amino acids: CASSPGGGYEQYF. CDR3 DNA sequence: TGTGCCAGCAGCCCCGGGGGGGGGTACGAGCAGTACTTC.

In this sample, this clone turned up once. The V call is TRBV18, the J call TRBJ2-7; 11 bases map to TRBD2. The CDR3 has 15 residues. After removal of 3 bases from V and 4 bases from J, the junction contained 5 bases not matched to a gene. From germline, CDR1 is KGHSH and CDR2 LQKENI. CDR3: CASSPYRTSGYEQYF. The CDR3 bases are TGTGCCAGCTCACCGTACCGGACTAGCGGGTACGAGCAGTACTTC.

Only a few counts were recorded for this clone. The chain links TRBV6-5 to TRBJ1-3; possibly TRBD1 for D (5 bases). Looked up from germline, CDR1 is MNHEY and CDR2 is SVGAGI. The CDR3 has 15 amino acids. Trimming stripped 0 bases from V and 0 bases from J, with 6 bases between. CDR3: CASSYSTDSGNTIYF. The CDR3, as DNA: TGTGCCAGCAGTTACTCGACAGACTCTGGAAACACCATATATTTT.

The V gene is TRBV27, the J gene TRBJ1-5; D is perhaps TRBD1 (6 bases). This CDR3 spans 17 amino acids. V was trimmed by 5 bases and J by 4 bases, leaving 21 bases between them. Per germline, CDR1 MNHEY and CDR2 SMNVEV (reference sequence). In DNA form, the CDR3 reads TGTGCCAGCAGTAACCAGGGGTCCTCTTTCCTAAATCAGCCCCAGCATTTT. This codes for CASSNQGSSFLNQPQHF.

V gene TRBV10-2 combines with J gene TRBJ2-7; D may be TRBD1 (6 bases). V was pared by 6 bases and J by 0 bases, with 9 bases between. Germline loops: CDR1 WSHSY, CDR2 SAAADI. The CDR3 sequence is 13 residues long. The CDR3 spells CASRTGHSYEQYF. The CDR3 DNA is TGCGCCAGCAGGACAGGACACTCCTACGAGCAGTACTTC.

This sequence joins TRBV27 and TRBJ1-5; 8 bases line up with TRBD1. The CDR3 runs 15 residues. In germline, CDR1 is MNHEY, CDR2 SMNVEV (reference sequence). Trimming removed 2 bases from V and 0 bases from J; junction bases left unmatched: 0. CDR3 loop: CASSLTGGSNQPQHF. In nucleotides, the CDR3 is TGTGCCAGCAGTTTAACAGGGGGTAGCAATCAGCCCCAGCATTTT.

V and J are TRBV2 and TRBJ1-3; tentatively, D is TRBD1 (6 bases). This CDR3 spans 14 amino acids. Germline CDR1 and CDR2: SNHLY and FYNNEI. Trimming took 7 bases from V and 0 from J, leaving 10 bases between them. This CDR3 reads CASIKQGSGNTIYF. In DNA, the CDR3 is TGTGCCAGCATCAAACAGGGCTCTGGAAACACCATATATTTT.

The chain combines TRBV6-1 with TRBJ2-2, with 11 bases identical to TRBD2. J was trimmed by 5 bases and V by 2 bases; bases with no gene match: 10. CDR3 length: 18 amino acids. Germline V gene lookup returns CDR1 MNHNS and CDR2 SASEGT. CDR3 DNA: TGTGCCAGCAGTGAAAAGTCGTTACTAGCGGGGGTAACCGGGGAGCTGTTTTTT. Protein: CASSEKSLLAGVTGELFF.

The chain couples TRBV27 to TRBJ1-1; D is perhaps TRBD1 (5 bases). Germline CDR1 reads MNHEY; CDR2 reads SMNVEV (reference sequence). Trimming removed 2 bases from V and 0 bases from J, with 7 bases in between. The CDR3 consists of 14 residues. In DNA, the CDR3 is TGTGCCAGCAGTTTAGCAGGGCTGAACACTGAAGCTTTCTTT. This gives the protein CASSLAGLNTEAFF.

The chain is built from TRBV7-3 and TRBJ2-4, with D unclear. Trimming removed 2 bases at V and 0 bases at J, with 8 bases between. This CDR3 has 15 amino acids. CDR1 and CDR2 from the germline V gene are SGHTA and FQGTGA. As DNA, the CDR3 is TGTGCCAGCAGCTTATCGGGTGGAGCCAAAAACATTCAGTACTTC. Its protein product is CASSLSGGAKNIQYF.

The genes are TRBV6-1 and TRBJ2-7; D gene ambiguous. Trimming left V 0 bases short and J 7 bases short, with 13 bases between. The germline V gene has CDR1 MNHNS and CDR2 SASEGT. The CDR3 runs to 14 residues. In DNA form, the CDR3 reads TGTGCCAGCAGTGAAGCGGCAGTAAACGGGGAGCAGTACTTC. Translating it yields CASSEAAVNGEQYF.

The chain is built from TRBV7-8 and TRBJ1-2; D gene uncertain. The CDR3 sequence is 13 residues long. CDR1 and CDR2 from the germline V gene are SGHVS and FQNEAQ. Between the trimmed V and J ends, which lost 6 bases and 8 bases, there was a span of 16 bases. The DNA of the CDR3 is TGTGCCAGCAGTGGAGGGCCCTTCCGGGGCTACACCTTC. Encoded protein: CASSGGPFRGYTF.

V is TRBV5-4 and J is TRBJ1-2, with no clear D. The length of the CDR3 is 15 residues. Germline CDR1 and CDR2: SGHNT and YYREEE (reference sequence). Trimming removed 0 bases from V and 1 base from J, with 10 bases in between. CDR3 protein: CASSLDEGNNYGYTF. In DNA, the CDR3 is TGTGCCAGCAGCTTGGATGAGGGTAATAACTATGGCTACACCTTC. The full variable domain, completed using reference TRBV5-4 and TRBJ1-2, is ETGVTQSPTHLIKTRGQQVTLRCSSQSGHNTVSWYQQALGQGPQFIFQYYREEENGRGNFPPRFSGLQFPNYSSELNVNALELDDSALYLCASSLDEGNNYGYTFGSGTRLTVV.

The chain joins TRBV5-1 to TRBJ1-6, with 8 nucleotides matching TRBD1. Trimming at V came to 0 bases and at J to 9 bases, leaving 11 bases not matched to a gene. Germline lookup yields CDR1 SGHRS and CDR2 YFSETQ. The CDR3 is 17 residues long. The CDR3: CASSLEFPTGVSSPLHF. As DNA, the CDR3 is TGCGCCAGCAGCTTGGAATTCCCGACAGGGGTGAGTTCACCCCTCCACTTT.

The rearrangement links TRBV5-6 to TRBJ1-2; D may be TRBD1 (5 bases). Trimming removed 4 bases from V and 8 bases from J, with 15 bases in between. The germline V gene has CDR1 SGHDT and CDR2 YYEEEE. The CDR3 length is 13 residues. The CDR3 DNA is TGTGCCAGCAGCGATCAAAGGGGTTGGGGCTACACCTTC. It encodes CASSDQRGWGYTF.

This chain joins TRBV5-1 and TRBJ2-3; TRBD2 matches at 9 bases. The CDR3 spans 17 residues. V lost 0 bases and J lost 2; bases outside the gene matches: 7. The V gene's germline CDR1 is SGHRS and CDR2 YFSETQ. The CDR3 spells CASSLATIAGDTDTQYF. CDR3 nucleotides: TGCGCCAGCAGCTTGGCAACCATAGCGGGGGACACAGATACGCAGTATTTT. Based on the CDR3 plus reference TRBV5-1 and TRBJ2-3, the full variable domain is KAGVTQTPRYLIKTRGQQVTLSCSPISGHRSVSWYQQTPGQGLQFLFEYFSETQRNKGNFPGRFSGRQFSNSRSEMNVSTLELGDSALYLCASSLATIAGDTDTQYFGPGTRLTVL.

V and J are TRBV18 and TRBJ1-3; the D is unclear. CDR3 length: 15 residues. V was clipped by 3 bases and J by 0 bases, with 9 bases between them. Per the germline V gene, CDR1 is KGHSH and CDR2 is LQKENI. The CDR3 protein is CASSPDNFSGNTIYF. CDR3 DNA sequence: TGTGCCAGCTCACCCGACAACTTCTCTGGAAACACCATATATTTT.

The genes are TRBV29-1 and TRBJ1-1; a possible D gene is TRBD1 (6 bases). Germline CDR1 SQVTM, CDR2 ANQGSEA. V was shortened by 4 bases and J by 3 bases, with 21 bases between the two germline ends. The CDR3 covers 16 residues. For the CDR3, the DNA is TGCAGCGTTGGTCCCCGGGGGGGGGCTGGGGACACTGAAGCTTTCTTT. Translation: CSVGPRGGAGDTEAFF.